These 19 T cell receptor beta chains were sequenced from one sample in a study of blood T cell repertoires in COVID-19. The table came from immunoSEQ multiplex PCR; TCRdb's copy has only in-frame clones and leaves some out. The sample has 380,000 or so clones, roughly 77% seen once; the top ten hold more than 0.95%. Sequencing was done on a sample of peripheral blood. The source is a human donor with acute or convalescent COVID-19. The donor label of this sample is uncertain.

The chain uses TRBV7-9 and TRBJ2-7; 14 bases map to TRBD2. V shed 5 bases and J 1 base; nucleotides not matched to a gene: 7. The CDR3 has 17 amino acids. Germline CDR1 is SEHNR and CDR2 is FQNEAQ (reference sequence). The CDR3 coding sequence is TGTGCCAGCAGCATGGGGACTAGCGGGAGCCATTCCTACGAGCAGTACTTC. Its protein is CASSMGTSGSHSYEQYF.

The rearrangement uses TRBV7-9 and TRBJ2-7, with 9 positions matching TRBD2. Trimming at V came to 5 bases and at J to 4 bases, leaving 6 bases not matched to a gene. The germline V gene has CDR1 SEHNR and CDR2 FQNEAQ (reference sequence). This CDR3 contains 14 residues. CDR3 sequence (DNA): TGTGCCAGCAGCCTGGGACTAGCCTGGTACGAGCAGTACTTC. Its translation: CASSLGLAWYEQYF.

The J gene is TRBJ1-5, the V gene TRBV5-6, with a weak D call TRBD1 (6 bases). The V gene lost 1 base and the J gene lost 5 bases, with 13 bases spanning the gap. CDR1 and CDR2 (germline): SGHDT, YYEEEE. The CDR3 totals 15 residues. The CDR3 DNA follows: TGTGCCAGCAGCTTGAGGACAGTCGGGGATCAGCCCCAGCATTTT. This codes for CASSLRTVGDQPQHF.

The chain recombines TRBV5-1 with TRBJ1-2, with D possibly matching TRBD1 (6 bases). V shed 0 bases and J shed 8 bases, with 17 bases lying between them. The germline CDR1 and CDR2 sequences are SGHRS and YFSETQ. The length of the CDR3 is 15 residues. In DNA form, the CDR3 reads TGCGCCAGCAGCTTGGCCCGTGACAGGTTCGACGGCTACACCTTC. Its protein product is CASSLARDRFDGYTF.

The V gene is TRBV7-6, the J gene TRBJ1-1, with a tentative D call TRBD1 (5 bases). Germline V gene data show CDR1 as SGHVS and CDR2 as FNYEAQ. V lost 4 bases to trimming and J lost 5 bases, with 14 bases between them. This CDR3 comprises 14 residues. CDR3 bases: TGTGCCAGCAGCTCCCAAGGGGCGTTGACTGAAGCTTTCTTT. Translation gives CASSSQGALTEAFF.

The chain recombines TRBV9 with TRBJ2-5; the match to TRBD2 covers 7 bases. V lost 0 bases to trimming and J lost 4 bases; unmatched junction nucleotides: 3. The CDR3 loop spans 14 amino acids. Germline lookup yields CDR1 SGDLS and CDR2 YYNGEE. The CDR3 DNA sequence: TGTGCCAGCAGCGTAGTAGCTAGCGGAGAGACCCAGTACTTC. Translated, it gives CASSVVASGETQYF.

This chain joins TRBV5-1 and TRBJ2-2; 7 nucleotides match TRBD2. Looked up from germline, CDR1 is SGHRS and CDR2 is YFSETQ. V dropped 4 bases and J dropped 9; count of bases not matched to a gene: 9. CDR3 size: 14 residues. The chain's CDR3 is CASSINQGGRELFF. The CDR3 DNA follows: TGCGCCAGCAGCATCAATCAGGGAGGGAGGGAGCTGTTTTTT.

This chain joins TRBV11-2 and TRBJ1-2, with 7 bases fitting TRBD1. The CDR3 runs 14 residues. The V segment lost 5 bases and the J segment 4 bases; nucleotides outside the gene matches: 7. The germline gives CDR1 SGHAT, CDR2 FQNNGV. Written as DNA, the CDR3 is TGTGCCAGCAGCCCCCGATGGGACAGCTATGGCTACACCTTC. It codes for CASSPRWDSYGYTF.

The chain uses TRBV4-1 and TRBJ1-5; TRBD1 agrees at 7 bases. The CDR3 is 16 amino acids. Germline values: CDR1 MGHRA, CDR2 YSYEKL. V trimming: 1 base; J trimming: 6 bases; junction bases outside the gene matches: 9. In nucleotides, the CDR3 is TGCGCCAGCAGCCAAGCGACACAGGGGAAGGGTCAGCCCCAGCATTTT. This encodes CASSQATQGKGQPQHF.

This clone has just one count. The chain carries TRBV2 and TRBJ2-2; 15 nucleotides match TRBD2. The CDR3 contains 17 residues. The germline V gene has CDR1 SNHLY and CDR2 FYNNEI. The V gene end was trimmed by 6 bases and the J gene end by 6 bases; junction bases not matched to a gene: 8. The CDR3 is CASRGGLAGGSSGELFF. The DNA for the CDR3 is TGTGCCAGCAGGGGAGGACTAGCGGGAGGGTCTTCCGGGGAGCTGTTTTTT.

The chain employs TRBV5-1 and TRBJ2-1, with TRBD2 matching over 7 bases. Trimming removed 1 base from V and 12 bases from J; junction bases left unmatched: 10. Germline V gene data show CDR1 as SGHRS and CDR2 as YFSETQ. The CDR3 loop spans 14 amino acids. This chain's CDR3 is CASSLTLGTMGQFF. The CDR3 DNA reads TGCGCCAGCAGCTTGACGCTGGGGACTATGGGGCAGTTCTTC.

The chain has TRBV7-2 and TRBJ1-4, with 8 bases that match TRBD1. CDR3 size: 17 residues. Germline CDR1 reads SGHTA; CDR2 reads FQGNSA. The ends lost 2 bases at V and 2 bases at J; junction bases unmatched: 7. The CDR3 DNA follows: TGTGCCAGCAGCTTAACAGGGGGTATGATCACTAATGAAAAACTGTTTTTT. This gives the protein CASSLTGGMITNEKLFF.

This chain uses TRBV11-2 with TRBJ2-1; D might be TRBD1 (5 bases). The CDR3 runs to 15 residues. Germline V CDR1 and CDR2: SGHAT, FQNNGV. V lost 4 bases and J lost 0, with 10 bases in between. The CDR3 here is CASSSQGFSYNEQFF. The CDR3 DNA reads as TGTGCCAGCAGCTCCCAGGGTTTCTCCTACAATGAGCAGTTCTTC.

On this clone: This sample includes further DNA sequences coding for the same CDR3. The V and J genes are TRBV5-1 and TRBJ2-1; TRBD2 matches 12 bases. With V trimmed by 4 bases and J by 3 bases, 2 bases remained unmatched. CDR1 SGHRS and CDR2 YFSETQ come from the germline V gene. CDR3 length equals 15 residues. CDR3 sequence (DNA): TGCGCCAGCAGCCGACTAGCGGGGGACTACAATGAGCAGTTCTTC. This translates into CASSRLAGDYNEQFF.

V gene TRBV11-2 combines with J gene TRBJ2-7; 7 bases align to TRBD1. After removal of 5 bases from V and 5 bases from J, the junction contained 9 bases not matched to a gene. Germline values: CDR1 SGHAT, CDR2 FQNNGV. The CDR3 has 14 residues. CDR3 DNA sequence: TGTGCCAGCAGCCGGAACAGGGGTTACGACGAGCAGTACTTC. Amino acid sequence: CASSRNRGYDEQYF.

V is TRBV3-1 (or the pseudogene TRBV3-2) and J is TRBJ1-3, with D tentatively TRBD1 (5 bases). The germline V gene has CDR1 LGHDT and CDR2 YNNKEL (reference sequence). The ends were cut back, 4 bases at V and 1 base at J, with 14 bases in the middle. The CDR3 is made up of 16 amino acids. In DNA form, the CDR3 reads TGTGCCAGCAGCCGCACCTCAGGGTCATCTGGAAACACCATATATTTT. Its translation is CASSRTSGSSGNTIYF.

CDR3 amino acids: CASSTRQGPNYGYTF. CDR3 nucleotides: TGTGCCAGCAGCACCCGACAGGGACCTAACTATGGCTACACCTTC. This rearrangement joins TRBV7-2 to TRBJ1-2; 7 bases fit TRBD1. Trimming removed 5 bases from V and 0 bases from J; junction bases left unmatched: 6. Per the germline V gene, CDR1 is SGHTA and CDR2 is FQGNSA. The CDR3 has 15 residues.

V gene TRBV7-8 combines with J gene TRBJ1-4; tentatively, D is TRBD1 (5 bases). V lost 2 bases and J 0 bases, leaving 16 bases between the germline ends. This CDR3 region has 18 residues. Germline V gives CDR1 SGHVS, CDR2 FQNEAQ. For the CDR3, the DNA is TGTGCCAGCAGCTTAACTTACTGGGGGGTAGCAACTAATGAAAAACTGTTTTTT. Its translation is CASSLTYWGVATNEKLFF.

In DNA form, the CDR3 reads TGTGCCAGCAGCTTGGTCGGGGCGAGGGAGGCTGGCTACACCTTC. Translation: CASSLVGAREAGYTF. The chain combines TRBV5-4 with TRBJ1-2, with a possible D match to TRBD1 (5 bases). The CDR3 runs 15 residues. The germline CDR1 and CDR2 sequences are SGHNT and YYREEE (reference sequence). Trimming took 0 bases from V and 7 from J, leaving 16 bases between them.